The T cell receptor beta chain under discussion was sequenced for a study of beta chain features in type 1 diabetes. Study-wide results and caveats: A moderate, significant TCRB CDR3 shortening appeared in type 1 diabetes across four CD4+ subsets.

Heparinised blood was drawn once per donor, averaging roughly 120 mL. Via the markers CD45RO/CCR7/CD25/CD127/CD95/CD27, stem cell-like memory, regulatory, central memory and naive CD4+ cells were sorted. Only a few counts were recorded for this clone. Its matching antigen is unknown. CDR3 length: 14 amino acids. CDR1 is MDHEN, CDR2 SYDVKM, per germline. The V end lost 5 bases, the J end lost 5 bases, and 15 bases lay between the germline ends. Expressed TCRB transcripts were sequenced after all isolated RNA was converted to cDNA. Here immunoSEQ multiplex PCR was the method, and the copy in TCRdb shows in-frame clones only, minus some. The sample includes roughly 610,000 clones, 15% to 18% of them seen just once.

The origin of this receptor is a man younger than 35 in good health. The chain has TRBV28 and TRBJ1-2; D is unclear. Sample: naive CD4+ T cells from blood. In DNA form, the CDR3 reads TGTGCCAGCAGTACACCTCCGGTAGCGTATGGCTACACCTTC. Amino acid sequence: CASSTPPVAYGYTF.